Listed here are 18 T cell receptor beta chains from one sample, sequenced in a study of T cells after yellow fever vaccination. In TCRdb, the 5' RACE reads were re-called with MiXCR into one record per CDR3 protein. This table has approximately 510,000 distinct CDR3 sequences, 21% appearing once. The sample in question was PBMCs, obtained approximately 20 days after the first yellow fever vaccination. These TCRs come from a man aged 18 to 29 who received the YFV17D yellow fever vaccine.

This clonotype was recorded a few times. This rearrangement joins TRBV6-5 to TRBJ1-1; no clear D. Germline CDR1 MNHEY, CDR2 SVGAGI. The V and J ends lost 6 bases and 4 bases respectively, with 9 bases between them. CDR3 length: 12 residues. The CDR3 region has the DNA TGTGCCAGCAGGGTCGACGGCACTGAAGCTTTCTTT. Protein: CASRVDGTEAFF.

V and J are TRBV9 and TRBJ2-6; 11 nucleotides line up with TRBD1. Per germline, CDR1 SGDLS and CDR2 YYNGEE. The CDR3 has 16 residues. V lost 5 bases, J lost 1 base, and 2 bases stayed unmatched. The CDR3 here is CASRGQGASGANVLTF. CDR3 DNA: TGTGCCAGCAGAGGACAGGGGGCGTCTGGGGCCAACGTCCTGACTTTC. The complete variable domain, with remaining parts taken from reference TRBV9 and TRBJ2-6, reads DSGVTQTPKHLITATGQRVTLRCSPRSGDLSVYWYQQSLDQGLQFLIQYYNGEERAKGNILERFSAQQFPDLHSELNLSSLELGDSALYFCASRGQGASGANVLTFGAGSRLTVL.

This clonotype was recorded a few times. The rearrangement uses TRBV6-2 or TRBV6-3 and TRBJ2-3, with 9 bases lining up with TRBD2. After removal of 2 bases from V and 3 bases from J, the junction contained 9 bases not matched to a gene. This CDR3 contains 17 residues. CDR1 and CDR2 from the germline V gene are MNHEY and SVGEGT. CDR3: CASSYPRSGGPTDTQYF. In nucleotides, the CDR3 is TGTGCCAGCAGTTACCCAAGGAGCGGGGGGCCGACAGATACGCAGTATTTT.

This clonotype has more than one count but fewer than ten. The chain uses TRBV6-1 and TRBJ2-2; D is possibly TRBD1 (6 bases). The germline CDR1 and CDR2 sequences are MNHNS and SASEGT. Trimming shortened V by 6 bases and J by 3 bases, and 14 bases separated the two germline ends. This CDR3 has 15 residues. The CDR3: CASRGTRGYTGELFF. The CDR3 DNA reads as TGTGCCAGCAGAGGGACAAGGGGGTACACCGGGGAGCTGTTTTTT.

CDR3 protein: CASSQDMDEQFF. CDR3 in DNA: TGCGCCAGCAGCCAAGACATGGATGAGCAGTTCTTC. The chain employs TRBV4-1 and TRBJ2-1; D unresolved. Per the germline V gene, CDR1 is MGHRA and CDR2 is YSYEKL. Trimming removed 0 bases from V and 8 bases from J, with 5 bases in between. The CDR3 extends over 12 amino acids.

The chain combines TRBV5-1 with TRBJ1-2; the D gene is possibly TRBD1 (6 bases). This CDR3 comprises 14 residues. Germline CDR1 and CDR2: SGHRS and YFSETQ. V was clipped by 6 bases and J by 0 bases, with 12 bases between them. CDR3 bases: TGCGCCAGCACAAGGGACACTTCTAACTATGGCTACACCTTC. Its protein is CASTRDTSNYGYTF.

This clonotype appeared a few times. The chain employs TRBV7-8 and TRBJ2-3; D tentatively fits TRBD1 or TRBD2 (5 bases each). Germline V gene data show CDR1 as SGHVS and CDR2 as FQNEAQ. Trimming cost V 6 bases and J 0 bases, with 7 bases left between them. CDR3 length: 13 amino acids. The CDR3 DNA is TGTGCCAGCAGGTGGGGGAGCACAGATACGCAGTATTTT. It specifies CASRWGSTDTQYF. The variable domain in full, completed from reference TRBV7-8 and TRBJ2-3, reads GAGVSQSPRYKVAKRGQDVALRCDPISGHVSLFWYQQALGQGPEFLTYFQNEAQLDKSGLPSDRFFAERPEGSVSTLKIQRTQQEDSAVYLCASRWGSTDTQYFGPGTRLTVL.

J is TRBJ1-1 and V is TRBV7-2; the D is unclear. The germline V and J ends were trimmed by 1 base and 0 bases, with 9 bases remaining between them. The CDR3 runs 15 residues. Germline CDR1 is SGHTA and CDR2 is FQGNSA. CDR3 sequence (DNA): TGTGCCAGCAGCTTAGGGGCGGGCTTGAACACTGAAGCTTTCTTT. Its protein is CASSLGAGLNTEAFF.

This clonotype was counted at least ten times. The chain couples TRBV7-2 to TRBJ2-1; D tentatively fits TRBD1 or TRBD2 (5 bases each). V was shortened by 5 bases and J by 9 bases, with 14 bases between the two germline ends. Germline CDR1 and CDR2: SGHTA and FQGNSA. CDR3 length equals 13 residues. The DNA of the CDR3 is TGTGCCAGCAGCCAAAGTAGGGACGGTGAGCAGTTCTTC. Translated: CASSQSRDGEQFF.

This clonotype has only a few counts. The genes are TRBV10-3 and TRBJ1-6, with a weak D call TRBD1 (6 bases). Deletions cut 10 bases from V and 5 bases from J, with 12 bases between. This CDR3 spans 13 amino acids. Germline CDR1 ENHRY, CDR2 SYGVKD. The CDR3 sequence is CANGGGHNSPLHF. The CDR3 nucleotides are TGTGCCAACGGGGGGGGCCATAATTCACCCCTCCACTTT.

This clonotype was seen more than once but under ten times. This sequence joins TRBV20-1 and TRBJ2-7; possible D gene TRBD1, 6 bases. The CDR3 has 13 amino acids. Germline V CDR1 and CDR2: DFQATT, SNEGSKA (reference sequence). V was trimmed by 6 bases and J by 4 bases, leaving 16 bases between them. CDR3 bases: TGCAGTGCCAGGGGTTCGGGGAGATACGAGCAGTACTTC. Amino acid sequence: CSARGSGRYEQYF.

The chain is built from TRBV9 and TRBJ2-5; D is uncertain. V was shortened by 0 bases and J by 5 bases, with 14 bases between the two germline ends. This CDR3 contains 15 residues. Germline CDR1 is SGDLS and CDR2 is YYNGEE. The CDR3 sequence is CASSVESTRWETQYF. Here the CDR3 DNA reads TGTGCCAGCAGCGTAGAGTCCACAAGGTGGGAGACCCAGTACTTC.

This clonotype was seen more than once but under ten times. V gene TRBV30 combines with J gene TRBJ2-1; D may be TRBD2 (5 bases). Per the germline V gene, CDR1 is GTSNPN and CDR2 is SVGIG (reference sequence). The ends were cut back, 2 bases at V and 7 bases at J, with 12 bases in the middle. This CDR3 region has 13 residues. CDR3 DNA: TGTGCCTGGAGTACTGGCCGAGGGAATGAGCAGTTCTTC. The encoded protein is CAWSTGRGNEQFF.

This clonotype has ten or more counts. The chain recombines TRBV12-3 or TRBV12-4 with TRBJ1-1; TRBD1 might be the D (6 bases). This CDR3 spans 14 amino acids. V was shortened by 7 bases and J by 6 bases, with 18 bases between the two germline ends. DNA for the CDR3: TGTGCCAGCACCTACGCAGGGGTCACCCCTGAAGCTTTCTTT. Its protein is CASTYAGVTPEAFF.

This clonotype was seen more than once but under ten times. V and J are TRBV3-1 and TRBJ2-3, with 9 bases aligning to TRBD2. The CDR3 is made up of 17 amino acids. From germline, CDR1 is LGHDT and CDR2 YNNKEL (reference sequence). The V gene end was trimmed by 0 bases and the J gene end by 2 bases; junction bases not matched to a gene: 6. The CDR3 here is CASSQDGAGGPTDTQYF. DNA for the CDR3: TGTGCCAGCAGCCAAGATGGAGCGGGGGGACCCACAGATACGCAGTATTTT.

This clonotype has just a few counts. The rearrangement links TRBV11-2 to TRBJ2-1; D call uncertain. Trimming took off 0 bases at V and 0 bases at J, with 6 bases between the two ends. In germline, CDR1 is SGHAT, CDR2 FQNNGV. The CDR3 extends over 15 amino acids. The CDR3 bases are TGTGCCAGCAGCTTAGATCCTAGCTCCTACAATGAGCAGTTCTTC. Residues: CASSLDPSSYNEQFF. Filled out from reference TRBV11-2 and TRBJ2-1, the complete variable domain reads EAGVAQSPRYKIIEKRQSVAFWCNPISGHATLYWYQQILGQGPKLLIQFQNNGVVDDSQLPKDRFSAERLKGVDSTLKIQPAKLEDSAVYLCASSLDPSSYNEQFFGPGTRLTVL.

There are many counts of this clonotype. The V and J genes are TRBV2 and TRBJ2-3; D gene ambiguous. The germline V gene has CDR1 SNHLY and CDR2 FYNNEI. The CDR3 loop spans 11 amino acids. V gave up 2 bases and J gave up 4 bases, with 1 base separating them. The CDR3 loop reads CASSEPDTQYF. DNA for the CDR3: TGTGCCAGCAGTGAACCAGATACGCAGTATTTT.

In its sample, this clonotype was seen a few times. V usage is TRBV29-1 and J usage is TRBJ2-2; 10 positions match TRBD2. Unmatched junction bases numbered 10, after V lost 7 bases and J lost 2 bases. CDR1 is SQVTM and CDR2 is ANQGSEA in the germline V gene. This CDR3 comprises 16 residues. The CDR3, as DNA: TGCAGCGCCGTGGCTAGCGGGGGTTATAACACCGGGGAGCTGTTTTTT. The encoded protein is CSAVASGGYNTGELFF.